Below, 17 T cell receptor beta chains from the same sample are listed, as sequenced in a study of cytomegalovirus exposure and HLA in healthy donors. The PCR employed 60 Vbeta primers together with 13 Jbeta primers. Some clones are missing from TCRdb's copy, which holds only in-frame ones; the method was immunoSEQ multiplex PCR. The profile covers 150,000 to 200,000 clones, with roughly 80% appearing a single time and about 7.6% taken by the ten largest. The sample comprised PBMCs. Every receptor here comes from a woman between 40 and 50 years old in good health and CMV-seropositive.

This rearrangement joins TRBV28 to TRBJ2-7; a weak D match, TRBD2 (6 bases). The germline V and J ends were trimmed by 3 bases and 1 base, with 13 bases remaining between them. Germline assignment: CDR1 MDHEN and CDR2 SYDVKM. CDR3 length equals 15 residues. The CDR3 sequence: CASSFLAPPSYEQYF. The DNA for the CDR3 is TGTGCCAGCAGTTTCCTAGCGCCTCCATCCTACGAGCAGTACTTC.

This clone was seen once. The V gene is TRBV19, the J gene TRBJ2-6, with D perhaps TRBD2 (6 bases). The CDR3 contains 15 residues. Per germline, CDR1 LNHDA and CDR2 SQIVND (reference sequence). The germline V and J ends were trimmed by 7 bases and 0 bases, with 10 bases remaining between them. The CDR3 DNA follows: TGTGCCAGTAAGGAGGGAAGCTCTGGGGCCAACGTCCTGACTTTC. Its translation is CASKEGSSGANVLTF.

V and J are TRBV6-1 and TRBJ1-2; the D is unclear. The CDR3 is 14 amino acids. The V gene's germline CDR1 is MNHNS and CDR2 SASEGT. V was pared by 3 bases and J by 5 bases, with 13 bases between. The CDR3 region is CASSDDRGRYGYTF. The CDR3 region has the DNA TGTGCCAGCAGTGACGATCGGGGTCGTTATGGCTACACCTTC.

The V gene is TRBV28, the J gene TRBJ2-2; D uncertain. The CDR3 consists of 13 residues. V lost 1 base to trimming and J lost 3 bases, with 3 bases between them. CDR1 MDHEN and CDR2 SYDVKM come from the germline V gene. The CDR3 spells CASSLSDTGELFF. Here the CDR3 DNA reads TGTGCCAGCAGTTTATCCGACACCGGGGAGCTGTTTTTT.

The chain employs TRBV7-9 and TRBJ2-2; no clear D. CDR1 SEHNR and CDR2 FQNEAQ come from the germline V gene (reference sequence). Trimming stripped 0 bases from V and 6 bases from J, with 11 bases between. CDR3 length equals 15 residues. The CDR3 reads CASSLASVGPGELFF. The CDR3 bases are TGTGCCAGCAGCTTAGCATCGGTGGGCCCCGGGGAGCTGTTTTTT.

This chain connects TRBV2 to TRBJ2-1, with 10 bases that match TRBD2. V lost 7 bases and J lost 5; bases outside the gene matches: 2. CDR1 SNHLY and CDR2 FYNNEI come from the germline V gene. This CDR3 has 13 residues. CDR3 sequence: CASKLAGNNEQFF. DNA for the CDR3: TGTGCCAGCAAACTAGCGGGGAACAATGAGCAGTTCTTC.

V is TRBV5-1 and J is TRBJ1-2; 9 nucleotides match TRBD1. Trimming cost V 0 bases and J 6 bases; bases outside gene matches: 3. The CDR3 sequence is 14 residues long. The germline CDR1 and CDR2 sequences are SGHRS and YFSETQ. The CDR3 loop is CASSLAGQGNGYTF. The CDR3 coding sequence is TGCGCCAGCAGCTTGGCGGGACAGGGTAATGGCTACACCTTC.

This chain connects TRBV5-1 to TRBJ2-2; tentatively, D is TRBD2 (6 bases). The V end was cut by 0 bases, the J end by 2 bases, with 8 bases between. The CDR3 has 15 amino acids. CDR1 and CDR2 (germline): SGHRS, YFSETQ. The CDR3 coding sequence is TGCGCCAGCAGCTTGGGCGGGGCTAACACCGGGGAGCTGTTTTTT. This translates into CASSLGGANTGELFF.

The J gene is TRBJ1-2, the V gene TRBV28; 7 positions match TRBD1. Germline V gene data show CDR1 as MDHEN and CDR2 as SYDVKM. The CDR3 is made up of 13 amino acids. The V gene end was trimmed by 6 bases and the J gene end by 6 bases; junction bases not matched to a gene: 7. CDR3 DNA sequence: TGTGCCAGCAGCCCGGACAGGTTACATGGCTACACCTTC. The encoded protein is CASSPDRLHGYTF.

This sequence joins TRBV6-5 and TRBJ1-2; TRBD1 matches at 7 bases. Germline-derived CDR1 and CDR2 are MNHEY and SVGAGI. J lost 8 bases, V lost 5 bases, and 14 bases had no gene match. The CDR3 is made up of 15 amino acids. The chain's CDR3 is CASSKSLRGLGGYTF. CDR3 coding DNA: TGTGCCAGCAGTAAATCTTTGAGGGGGCTTGGGGGCTACACCTTC.

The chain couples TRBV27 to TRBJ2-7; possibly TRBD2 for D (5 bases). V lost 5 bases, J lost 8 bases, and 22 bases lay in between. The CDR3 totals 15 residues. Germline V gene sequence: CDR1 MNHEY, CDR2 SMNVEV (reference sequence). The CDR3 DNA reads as TGTGCCAGCAGTCAGCGGCGCTTGCAGGCGGGCAAGCAGTACTTC. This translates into CASSQRRLQAGKQYF.

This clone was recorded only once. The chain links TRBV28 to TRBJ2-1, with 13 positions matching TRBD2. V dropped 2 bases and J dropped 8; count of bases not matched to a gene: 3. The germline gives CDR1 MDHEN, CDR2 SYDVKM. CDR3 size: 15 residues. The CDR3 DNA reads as TGTGCCAGCAGTTTAAGACTAGCGGGAGGTCATGAGCAGTTCTTC. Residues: CASSLRLAGGHEQFF.

Here the CDR3 DNA reads TGCAGCGTTCCGGGGGACTATGGCTACACCTTC. It is translated as CSVPGDYGYTF. This chain joins TRBV29-1 and TRBJ1-2; D is possibly TRBD1 (5 bases). V shed 5 bases and J shed 3 bases, with 7 bases lying between them. From germline, CDR1 is SQVTM and CDR2 ANQGSEA. This CDR3 has 11 residues.

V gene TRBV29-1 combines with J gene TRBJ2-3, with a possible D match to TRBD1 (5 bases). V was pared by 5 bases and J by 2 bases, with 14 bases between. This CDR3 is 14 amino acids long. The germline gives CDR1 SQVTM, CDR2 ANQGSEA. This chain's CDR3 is CSVWVRRVTDTQYF. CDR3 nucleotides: TGCAGCGTTTGGGTACGCAGGGTCACAGATACGCAGTATTTT.

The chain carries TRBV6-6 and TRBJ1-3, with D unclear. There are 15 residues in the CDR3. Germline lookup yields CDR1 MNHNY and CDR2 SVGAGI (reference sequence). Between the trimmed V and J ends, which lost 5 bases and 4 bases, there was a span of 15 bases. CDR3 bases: TGTGCCAGCAGTCCTTCGGTGCACTCAGGAAACACCATATATTTT. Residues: CASSPSVHSGNTIYF.

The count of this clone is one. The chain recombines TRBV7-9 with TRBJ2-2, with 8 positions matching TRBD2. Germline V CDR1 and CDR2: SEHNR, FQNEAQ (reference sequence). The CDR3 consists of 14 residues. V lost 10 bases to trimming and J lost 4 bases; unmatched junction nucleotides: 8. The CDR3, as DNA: TGTGCCACGAGCGGGAGCGTCAGCACCGGGGAGCTGTTTTTT. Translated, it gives CATSGSVSTGELFF.

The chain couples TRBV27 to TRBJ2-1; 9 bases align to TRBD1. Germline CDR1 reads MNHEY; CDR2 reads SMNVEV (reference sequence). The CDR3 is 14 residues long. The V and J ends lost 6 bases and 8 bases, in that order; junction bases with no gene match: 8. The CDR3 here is CASSRTGVGDEQFF. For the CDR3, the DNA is TGTGCCAGCAGCCGGACAGGGGTCGGGGATGAGCAGTTCTTC.